This paragraph reports one T cell receptor (beta chain). The antigen this receptor binds is unknown. One base away there is no much larger clone; base qualities are not given. The trial excluded patients who had a history of autoimmune disease or who were on systemic immunosuppression. In every dose cohort, peripheral blood was drawn for TCR sequencing at baseline, cycle 4 day 1, and cycle 7 day 1. The samples were drawn from a first-in-human, open-label, multicenter phase I dose-escalation trial of ivuxolimab. The trial enrolled adults with locally advanced or metastatic head and neck squamous cell, hepatocellular, melanoma or renal cell carcinoma. Before TCR sequencing, CD4+ T cells and CD8+ T cells from peripheral blood were sorted into separate populations. The sample comes from a study of OX40 agonist ivuxolimab in advanced cancers. A note on the overall study: Ivuxolimab was an agonistic, fully human IgG2 monoclonal antibody directed against OX40 (CD134), a costimulatory receptor. A male proportion of nearly 85% and a mean age of approximately 60 years, ranging from roughly 23 to 80, were recorded for the dose-escalation cohort. Of the roughly 51 patients in dose escalation, about 19 had hepatocellular carcinoma, some 15 had melanoma, 9 had renal cell carcinoma and 9 had head and neck cancer. The point of sequencing TCRbeta in the periphery was to test whether ivuxolimab changed TCR sequence diversity and drove clonal T-cell expansion. The monotherapy dose-escalation portion (N ≈ 50 patients) of the phase I ivuxolimab trial is reported in the paper. Three dose-escalation patients achieved partial responses, one with hepatocellular carcinoma and two with cutaneous melanoma. Intravenous ivuxolimab was administered to patients every 2 weeks at six dose levels: 0.01, 0.1, 0.3, 1.5, 3 and 10 mg/kg. Prior anti-PD-1, anti-PD-L1 or anti-CTLA-4 therapy was permitted, and approximately 41% of dose-escalation patients had received checkpoint inhibitors.

The germline V gene provides CDR1 SGHVS and CDR2 FQNEAQ. V and J are trimmed by 3 bases and 3 bases, and the gene matches miss 6 bases of the junction. Including cysteine and phenylalanine, the CDR3 has 16 amino acids. The kept DNA is CDR3 alone, 48 bases in frame from the first base. Genomic DNA was isolated from the sorted cells so that the TCRbeta CDR3 region could be sequenced. The immunoSEQ Assay was used to sequence the TCRbeta CDR3 regions. TCRdb mirrors the immuneACCESS table, restricted to in-frame sequences. Some clones are absent from its copies; in checked studies, under half trace to an unresolved V gene, and the reason for the others is unknown. The sample contains fewer than 30,000 clones, more than 75% of them found a single time. The top ten clones comprise around 15% of the sample. Study-wide conclusions, independent of this receptor: The antigen specificity of the clonally expanded peripheral T cells was not determined. At doses from 0.1 to 3.0 mg/kg, clonal expansion was seen in both CD4+ and CD8+ blood T cells between baseline and week 6. In partial responders in the 0.1-3.0 mg/kg groups, normalized peripheral clonal expansion was found to be among the lowest, especially among CD8+ T cells. Low levels of normalized T-cell clonal expansion were also shown by some nonresponding patients. After ivuxolimab, expanded clones were on average more numerous among CD8+ T cells than among CD4+ T cells.

The V and J segments used are TRBV7-8 and TRBJ2-1; the central 9 bases match TRBD2. This receptor was identified in an adult with an advanced solid tumor such as melanoma, head and neck, liver or kidney cancer. The specimen comprised CD4+ or CD8+ T cells sorted from blood, sampled in a trial of the OX40 agonist ivuxolimab. The DNA sequence is as follows: TGTGCCAGCAGCTTGAGAGCGGGGGGCTTCTACAATGAGCAGTTCTTC. This codes for CASSLRAGGFYNEQFF.